This T cell receptor beta chain was sequenced for a study of blood T cell repertoires in COVID-19. Across the whole study: From the United States, Italy and Spain came samples of acute and convalescent COVID-19. Sources were T cells, B-cell-depleted T cells, or PBMCs; the material itself was cDNA or gDNA.

This clone was recorded once. The authors' processing: Reference gene primer amplification gave estimated nucleated cell counts. Assay: immunoSEQ multiplex PCR; the TCRdb copy retains only in-frame clones and omits some. The DNA gave D and trimming, while V, J and clone size come from that table. The sample consists of fewer than 400,000 clones, about 87% of them appearing once. V was cut by 5 bases and J by 5 bases, with 9 bases left in between. The CDR3 runs 12 residues. The germline V gene has CDR1 GTSNPN and CDR2 SVGIG (reference sequence). The chain combines TRBV30 with TRBJ2-2, with TRBD2 as a possible D gene (5 bases). The sequenced sample was peripheral blood. This sequence originates from a human donor in a cohort sampled during active COVID-19. The CDR3 bases are TGTGCCTGGGGGCCGGGGACCGGGGAGCTGTTTTTT. Its protein product is CAWGPGTGELFF.